One and the same sample provided the 32 T cell receptor beta chains below, sequenced in a study of blood T cell repertoires in COVID-19. Generated by immunoSEQ multiplex PCR, the TCRdb table keeps only in-frame clones and is missing some. Altogether a few hundred thousand clones are present, approximately 90% being singletons, with the ten largest covering 1.5% to 2%. The sequencing input was PBMCs or T cells enriched from blood (not recorded which). The origin of the receptors is a woman in her thirties or forties who had recovered from COVID-19.

The chain employs TRBV5-4 and TRBJ2-5; 10 positions agree with TRBD1. Germline values: CDR1 SGHNT, CDR2 YYREEE (reference sequence). The CDR3 has 15 amino acids. V shed 2 bases, J shed 5 bases, and the junction held 6 bases outside the gene matches. The CDR3 nucleotides read TGTGCCAGCAGCTTTTCGACAGGGGGCACGGAGACCCAGTACTTC. Translation gives CASSFSTGGTETQYF. The whole variable domain, filled in from reference TRBV5-4 and TRBJ2-5, reads ETGVTQSPTHLIKTRGQQVTLRCSSQSGHNTVSWYQQALGQGPQFIFQYYREEENGRGNFPPRFSGLQFPNYSSELNVNALELDDSALYLCASSFSTGGTETQYFGPGTRLLVL.

The chain is built from TRBV7-2 and TRBJ2-6; D possibly corresponds to TRBD1 (5 bases). Germline CDR1 reads SGHTA; CDR2 reads FQGNSA. The CDR3 loop spans 15 amino acids. Trimming shortened V by 5 bases and J by 0 bases, and 8 bases separated the two germline ends. The CDR3 bases are TGTGCCAGCAGCGGCAGGGTCTCTGGGGCCAACGTCCTGACTTTC. Protein sequence: CASSGRVSGANVLTF.

The chain has TRBV5-6 and TRBJ2-2, with 10 bases fitting TRBD2. The CDR3 covers 17 residues. With V trimmed by 1 base and J by 0 bases, 3 bases remained unmatched. Germline V CDR1 and CDR2: SGHDT, YYEEEE. CDR3 sequence (DNA): TGTGCCAGCAGCTTGAGACTAGCGGGCGCGAACACCGGGGAGCTGTTTTTT. Translating it yields CASSLRLAGANTGELFF.

The V and J genes are TRBV11-2 and TRBJ2-7; D may be TRBD2 (5 bases). CDR1 is SGHAT and CDR2 is FQNNGV in the germline V gene. V lost 3 bases and J 2 bases, leaving 14 bases between the germline ends. The CDR3 totals 15 residues. CDR3 sequence reads: CASSLAPSTTYEQYF. In DNA, the CDR3 is TGTGCCAGCAGCTTGGCCCCTAGCACTACCTACGAGCAGTACTTC. The full variable domain, completed using reference TRBV11-2 and TRBJ2-7, is EAGVAQSPRYKIIEKRQSVAFWCNPISGHATLYWYQQILGQGPKLLIQFQNNGVVDDSQLPKDRFSAERLKGVDSTLKIQPAKLEDSAVYLCASSLAPSTTYEQYFGPGTRLTVT.

The chain employs TRBV3-1 (or the pseudogene TRBV3-2) and TRBJ2-2, with D unclear. Germline-derived CDR1 and CDR2 are LGHDT and YNNKEL (reference sequence). The CDR3 covers 17 residues. V shed 2 bases and J shed 6 bases, with 19 bases lying between them. CDR3 DNA sequence: TGTGCCAGCAGCCAAAGGCCTCGCTATACTACCGCCGGGGAGCTGTTTTTT. It is translated as CASSQRPRYTTAGELFF.

About this clone itself: The same CDR3 is also encoded by other DNA sequences in this sample. This rearrangement joins TRBV2 to TRBJ2-5; the match to TRBD1 covers 12 bases. V shed 4 bases and J 5 bases; nucleotides not matched to a gene: 5. This CDR3 contains 15 residues. Looked up from germline, CDR1 is SNHLY and CDR2 is FYNNEI. CDR3 in amino acids: CASSGSGTGGETQYF. Written as DNA, the CDR3 is TGTGCCAGCAGTGGGTCTGGGACAGGGGGCGAGACCCAGTACTTC.

The chain joins TRBV9 to TRBJ2-3, with 7 bases that match TRBD2. After removal of 0 bases from V and 0 bases from J, the junction contained 7 bases not matched to a gene. The CDR3 loop spans 17 amino acids. The V gene's germline CDR1 is SGDLS and CDR2 YYNGEE. The CDR3 DNA reads TGTGCCAGCAGCGTAGCTTCCGGGGGGACTAGCACAGATACGCAGTATTTT. This codes for CASSVASGGTSTDTQYF.

The chain joins TRBV10-1 to TRBJ2-3; 7 bases map to TRBD2. Germline V gives CDR1 WNHNN, CDR2 SYGVQD (reference sequence). V gave up 6 bases and J gave up 3 bases; unmatched junction bases: 6. The length of the CDR3 is 14 residues. The DNA for the CDR3 is TGCGCCAGCAGCTCTGGCGGGAGTACAGATACGCAGTATTTT. It codes for CASSSGGSTDTQYF.

The rearrangement uses TRBV5-5 and TRBJ1-2; 8 bases line up with TRBD1. This CDR3 has 15 residues. In germline, CDR1 is SGHKS, CDR2 YYEKEE (reference sequence). Trimming at V came to 4 bases and at J to 5 bases, leaving 10 bases not matched to a gene. CDR3 DNA sequence: TGTGCCAGCAGCCTCCAGACAGGGGTAGGGTATGGCTACACCTTC. Its protein is CASSLQTGVGYGYTF.

V is TRBV7-9 and J is TRBJ1-1, with 10 bases fitting TRBD1. From germline, CDR1 is SEHNR and CDR2 FQNEAQ (reference sequence). The CDR3 extends over 15 amino acids. V was clipped by 5 bases and J by 12 bases; unmatched bases: 15. Here the CDR3 DNA reads TGTGCCAGCAGCCTCACCGGGACAGGGGCCGTCCCGTCTTTCTTT. It yields the protein CASSLTGTGAVPSFF.

The genes are TRBV15 and TRBJ2-1, with D maybe TRBD2 (6 bases). V was trimmed by 0 bases and J by 1 base, leaving 16 bases between them. CDR3 length: 18 residues. The V gene's germline CDR1 is LNHNV and CDR2 YYDKDF (reference sequence). The CDR3 DNA follows: TGTGCCACCAGCAGAGATAGGTCTACGGGAGAGTCCTACAATGAGCAGTTCTTC. Protein product: CATSRDRSTGESYNEQFF.

The chain links TRBV6-5 to TRBJ1-4; 7 bases are shared with TRBD1. J lost 7 bases, V lost 5 bases, and 10 bases had no gene match. From germline, CDR1 is MNHEY and CDR2 SVGAGI. The CDR3 sequence is 15 residues long. DNA of the CDR3: TGTGCCAGCAGTCTAAACCGACAGGGAAGTGAAAAACTGTTTTTT. Its protein is CASSLNRQGSEKLFF.

The chain is built from TRBV19 and TRBJ2-1; 10 bases agree with TRBD2. Germline assignment: CDR1 LNHDA and CDR2 SQIVND (reference sequence). The CDR3 is made up of 16 amino acids. V was pared by 5 bases and J by 4 bases, with 8 bases of the junction left unmatched. CDR3 nucleotides: TGTGCCAGTAGTGCCTCACTAGCGGGGTCTTACAATGAGCAGTTCTTC. It encodes CASSASLAGSYNEQFF.

This chain uses TRBV4-2 with TRBJ2-1; D may be TRBD2 (6 bases). V gave up 3 bases and J gave up 8 bases, with 26 bases separating them. Per germline, CDR1 LGHNA and CDR2 YNFKEQ. This CDR3 spans 18 amino acids. CDR3 protein: CASSQRPLTGAIQYEQFF. CDR3 DNA: TGTGCCAGCAGCCAGAGGCCCCTGACGGGAGCGATACAATATGAGCAGTTCTTC.

The gene calls are TRBV12-5 and TRBJ2-1, with 8 bases lining up with TRBD1. CDR1 is LGHNT, CDR2 FRNRAP, per germline. CDR3 length: 16 amino acids. Trimming at V came to 0 bases and at J to 2 bases, leaving 3 bases not matched to a gene. CDR3 in amino acids: CASGLVDRGPYNEQFF. CDR3 DNA: TGTGCTAGTGGTTTGGTAGACAGGGGTCCCTACAATGAGCAGTTCTTC.

The chain is built from TRBV6-2 or TRBV6-3 and TRBJ1-3, with 9 bases identical to TRBD1. Trimming took 1 base from V and 2 from J; bases not matched to a gene: 6. The CDR3 loop spans 17 amino acids. Per the germline V gene, CDR1 is MNHEY and CDR2 is SVGEGT. CDR3 region: CASSYLNRDRAGNTIYF. CDR3 in DNA: TGTGCCAGCAGTTACTTGAACCGGGACAGGGCTGGAAACACCATATATTTT.

The V call is TRBV9, the J call TRBJ2-3; 15 nucleotides agree with TRBD2. The CDR3 is 17 amino acids. Germline assignment: CDR1 SGDLS and CDR2 YYNGEE. The trim removed 0 bases at V and 5 bases at J, leaving 4 bases unmatched. Here the CDR3 reads CASSVEGLAGGIDTQYF. In DNA form, the CDR3 reads TGTGCCAGCAGCGTAGAAGGACTAGCGGGAGGGATAGATACGCAGTATTTT.

The chain employs TRBV20-1 and TRBJ1-2; D perhaps matches TRBD1 (5 bases). Trimming shortened V by 5 bases and J by 11 bases, and 12 bases separated the two germline ends. Germline-derived CDR1 and CDR2 are DFQATT and SNEGSKA (reference sequence). The CDR3 is made up of 10 amino acids. The CDR3 coding sequence is TGCAGTGCTGGGACTCAACTTTACACCTTC. The encoded protein is CSAGTQLYTF.

The V gene is TRBV11-3, the J gene TRBJ2-7, with TRBD1 matching over 7 bases. In germline, CDR1 is SGHNT, CDR2 YENEEA. The CDR3 is 13 residues long. Losses at the gene ends were 5 bases for V and 2 bases for J; bases not matched to a gene: 3. CDR3 coding DNA: TGTGCCAGCAGCCGGGACAGCACCTACGAGCAGTACTTC. It codes for CASSRDSTYEQYF.

This clone was detected a few times. The gene calls are TRBV5-1 and TRBJ1-1; D gene unclear. The V and J ends lost 5 bases and 3 bases respectively, with 14 bases between them. This CDR3 contains 14 residues. The V gene's germline CDR1 is SGHRS and CDR2 YFSETQ. CDR3 coding DNA: TGCGCCAGCAGTCCCCCGGGGAGGTACACTGAAGCTTTCTTT. This codes for CASSPPGRYTEAFF.

The V call is TRBV24-1, the J call TRBJ2-2, with 12 bases aligning to TRBD2. The CDR3 length is 17 residues. Trimming at V came to 7 bases and at J to 2 bases, leaving 7 bases not matched to a gene. The germline CDR1 and CDR2 sequences are KGHDR and SFDVKD. The CDR3 spells CATSSTSGRLNTGELFF. CDR3 in DNA: TGTGCCACCAGCAGCACTAGCGGGAGGCTTAACACCGGGGAGCTGTTTTTT.

This clone was seen just once. This chain links TRBV27 with TRBJ1-1; 7 nucleotides match TRBD1. This CDR3 has 14 amino acids. The ends lost 8 bases at V and 5 bases at J; junction bases unmatched: 11. Germline V lookup: CDR1 MNHEY, CDR2 SMNVEV (reference sequence). The CDR3 sequence: CASHSTGARTEAFF. The CDR3 nucleotides read TGTGCCAGCCATTCTACAGGGGCCCGGACTGAAGCTTTCTTT.

This chain links TRBV4-3 with TRBJ1-2, with D tentatively TRBD1 (6 bases). Per germline, CDR1 LGHNA and CDR2 YSLEER. The CDR3 is 16 residues long. V lost 0 bases and J 2 bases, leaving 13 bases between the germline ends. The CDR3 here is CASSQDQVGQNYGYTF. The DNA of the CDR3 is TGCGCCAGCAGCCAAGATCAGGTTGGACAGAACTATGGCTACACCTTC.

This clone was detected only a few times. This sequence joins TRBV10-3 and TRBJ2-5, with 7 bases identical to TRBD1. CDR1 ENHRY and CDR2 SYGVKD come from the germline V gene. The V segment lost 6 bases and the J segment 4 bases; nucleotides outside the gene matches: 11. The CDR3 extends over 15 amino acids. The CDR3 region is CAIRETTGAGETQYF. The CDR3 nucleotides are TGTGCCATCAGAGAAACCACAGGGGCCGGAGAGACCCAGTACTTC.

V is TRBV9 and J is TRBJ1-5, with no clear D. Germline V CDR1 and CDR2: SGDLS, YYNGEE. This CDR3 has 12 residues. Trimming cost V 4 bases and J 2 bases, with 4 bases left between them. CDR3 protein: CASSRGNQPQHF. In nucleotides, the CDR3 is TGTGCCAGCAGCCGAGGCAATCAGCCCCAGCATTTT.

The chain has TRBV18 and TRBJ1-1; D might be TRBD1 (6 bases). V gave up 0 bases and J gave up 4 bases, with 9 bases separating them. The CDR3 consists of 14 residues. Germline V gives CDR1 KGHSH, CDR2 LQKENI. CDR3 nucleotide sequence: TGTGCCAGCTCACCACCGGGAGGGGGCACTGAAGCTTTCTTT. Protein product: CASSPPGGGTEAFF.

The chain has TRBV5-6 and TRBJ1-2; TRBD1 matches at 12 bases. The germline gives CDR1 SGHDT, CDR2 YYEEEE. V was clipped by 7 bases and J by 3 bases; unmatched bases: 4. The CDR3 consists of 14 residues. In nucleotides, the CDR3 is TGTGCCAGCCTAGGGACAGGGGGCTACTATGGCTACACCTTC. Encoded protein: CASLGTGGYYGYTF.

CDR3 DNA sequence: TGTGCCAGCAGCTCCAGTAAGACTAGCCCGGCTTTTTTTGAGCAGTTCTTC. Amino acid sequence: CASSSSKTSPAFFEQFF. This chain joins TRBV7-2 and TRBJ2-1; 7 bases align to TRBD2. The germline CDR1 and CDR2 sequences are SGHTA and FQGNSA. The CDR3 loop spans 17 amino acids. V trimming: 4 bases; J trimming: 9 bases; junction bases outside the gene matches: 18.

The rearrangement links TRBV3-1 (or the pseudogene TRBV3-2) to TRBJ1-3; D uncertain. The germline gives CDR1 LGHDT, CDR2 YNNKEL (reference sequence). Trimming took off 4 bases at V and 0 bases at J, with 13 bases between the two ends. The length of the CDR3 is 16 residues. The CDR3 loop is CASSPYGAHSGNTIYF. CDR3 nucleotides: TGTGCCAGCAGCCCTTACGGAGCCCACTCTGGAAACACCATATATTTT.

The chain combines TRBV24-1 with TRBJ1-1; D might be TRBD1 (5 bases). CDR1 and CDR2 from the germline V gene are KGHDR and SFDVKD. The ends were cut back, 2 bases at V and 3 bases at J, with 12 bases in the middle. This CDR3 is 15 amino acids long. CDR3 in amino acids: CATSDSRVGDTEAFF. In DNA form, the CDR3 reads TGTGCCACCAGTGATTCCAGGGTTGGTGACACTGAAGCTTTCTTT.

The chain uses TRBV5-1 and TRBJ2-3; no clear D. The length of the CDR3 is 14 residues. V was clipped by 3 bases and J by 5 bases, with 13 bases between them. Germline loops: CDR1 SGHRS, CDR2 YFSETQ. This CDR3 reads CASSSSSEEDTQYF. The CDR3 DNA reads as TGCGCCAGCAGCTCCTCGAGCGAGGAAGATACGCAGTATTTT.

J is TRBJ1-3 and V is TRBV5-4, with D possibly matching TRBD1 (5 bases). The V and J ends lost 3 bases and 0 bases respectively, with 13 bases between them. CDR1 and CDR2 (germline): SGHNT, YYREEE (reference sequence). CDR3 size: 16 residues. The CDR3 region is CASSYPGGSSGNTIYF. In nucleotides, the CDR3 is TGTGCCAGCAGCTATCCCGGGGGGAGCTCTGGAAACACCATATATTTT.